These 28 T cell receptor beta chains came from one sample sequenced in a study of T cells in Graves' hyperthyroidism and ophthalmopathy. It was RNA transcripts that yielded the amplified TCR beta CDR3 regions. First-round RT-PCR targeting the TCR CDR3 was performed with the HTBI primer set. A single record per CDR3 protein comes from TCRdb applying MiXCR to the multiplex PCR reads. Here the sample spans approximately 270,000 distinct CDR3 sequences, approximately 14% being singletons. The source material was blood. These receptors originate from a woman aged 35 to 49 with Graves' hyperthyroidism that later progressed to Graves' ophthalmopathy.

This clonotype was recorded many times. The chain couples TRBV11-2 to TRBJ2-1, with 10 bases identical to TRBD2. Germline V CDR1 and CDR2: SGHAT, FQNNGV. The CDR3 runs to 15 residues. V gave up 1 base and J gave up 10 bases; unmatched junction bases: 7. As DNA, the CDR3 is TGTGCCAGCAGCTTAGCGCTAGCGGGGGTGGGGGAGCAGTTCTTC. The encoded protein is CASSLALAGVGEQFF.

This clonotype was observed at least ten times. This chain links TRBV12-3 or TRBV12-4 with TRBJ2-3; no clear D gene. Trimming pared 3 bases from V and 0 bases from J, leaving 7 bases between. The CDR3 contains 14 residues. The CDR3 protein is CASSFSSSTDTQYF. CDR3 coding DNA: TGTGCCAGCAGTTTTTCTTCTAGCACAGATACGCAGTATTTT.

This clonotype appeared many times. The chain joins TRBV28 to TRBJ2-7, with 9 bases aligning to TRBD2. The CDR3 contains 17 residues. V was clipped by 3 bases and J by 0 bases; unmatched bases: 9. Germline V gene lookup returns CDR1 MDHEN and CDR2 SYDVKM. Here the CDR3 reads CASSFRSGLAVSYEQYF. CDR3 bases: TGTGCCAGCAGTTTCAGGTCGGGACTAGCAGTCTCCTACGAGCAGTACTTC.

This clonotype was picked up a small number of times. J is TRBJ2-1 and V is TRBV20-1; 14 bases are a match to TRBD2. The CDR3 is 15 amino acids. The V gene's germline CDR1 is DFQATT and CDR2 SNEGSKA (reference sequence). V lost 6 bases to trimming and J lost 2 bases; unmatched junction nucleotides: 3. This chain's CDR3 is CSARTSGRPYNEQFF. CDR3 bases: TGCAGTGCACGGACTAGCGGGAGGCCCTACAATGAGCAGTTCTTC.

The V and J genes are TRBV4-1 and TRBJ1-2, with 12 bases aligning to TRBD1. The CDR3 totals 19 residues. With V trimmed by 1 base and J by 4 bases, 13 bases remained unmatched. Per germline, CDR1 MGHRA and CDR2 YSYEKL. The CDR3 DNA is TGCGCCAGCAGCCAAGTATACCGGGACAGGGGGCAAATTGGCTATGGCTACACCTTC. It codes for CASSQVYRDRGQIGYGYTF.

This clonotype was recorded at least ten times. The gene calls are TRBV19 and TRBJ1-1; a weak D match, TRBD1 (6 bases). The CDR3 extends over 17 amino acids. The V end lost 7 bases, the J end lost 1 base, and 22 bases lay between the germline ends. Germline CDR1 is LNHDA and CDR2 is SQIVND (reference sequence). CDR3 in DNA: TGTGCCAGTACCCCTACAGGGACATCCCTCGGGAACACTGAAGCTTTCTTT. Its protein is CASTPTGTSLGNTEAFF. The full variable domain, in which reference TRBV19 and TRBJ1-1 provide the parts outside the CDR3, is DGGITQSPKYLFRKEGQNVTLSCEQNLNHDAMYWYRQDPGQGLRLIYYSQIVNDFQKGDIAEGYSVSREKKESFPLTVTSAQKNPTAFYLCASTPTGTSLGNTEAFFGQGTRLTVV.

The V and J genes are TRBV4-2 and TRBJ2-3; 7 positions agree with TRBD2. The germline CDR1 and CDR2 sequences are LGHNA and YNFKEQ. V lost 0 bases and J lost 3; bases outside the gene matches: 6. This CDR3 is built from 16 residues. CDR3 sequence: CASSQDLGEGTDTQYF. CDR3 nucleotides: TGTGCCAGCAGCCAAGATTTGGGGGAGGGGACAGATACGCAGTATTTT.

This clonotype was detected only a few times. The chain joins TRBV7-9 to TRBJ2-7; D may match TRBD1 or TRBD2 (7 bases each). The germline V gene encodes CDR1 SEHNR and CDR2 FQNEAQ (reference sequence). V was shortened by 7 bases and J by 7 bases, with 11 bases between the two germline ends. The CDR3 covers 11 residues. The CDR3 reads CASTRGGEQYF. Here the CDR3 DNA reads TGTGCCAGCACCAGGGGGGGGGAGCAGTACTTC.

This clonotype was seen only a few times. The chain combines TRBV18 with TRBJ2-5; no clear D. This CDR3 has 13 residues. CDR1 is KGHSH and CDR2 is LQKENI in the germline V gene. The germline V and J ends were trimmed by 4 bases and 2 bases, with 8 bases remaining between them. The CDR3 DNA reads as TGTGCCAGCTCACGCGCCATACAAGAGACCCAGTACTTC. Translation: CASSRAIQETQYF.

The chain is built from TRBV6-1 and TRBJ2-1; 7 bases align to TRBD1. Germline V gene data show CDR1 as MNHNS and CDR2 as SASEGT. This CDR3 region has 16 residues. The V segment lost 7 bases and the J segment 2 bases; nucleotides outside the gene matches: 11. The CDR3 loop is CASTFTAGGTYNEQFF. In DNA form, the CDR3 reads TGTGCCAGCACCTTTACAGCAGGGGGTACCTACAATGAGCAGTTCTTC.

This clonotype appeared many times. The CDR3 loop is CASSPLGVGRNTEAFF. CDR3 DNA: TGTGCCAGCAGTCCCCTTGGAGTTGGGAGGAACACTGAAGCTTTCTTT. The chain combines TRBV27 with TRBJ1-1, with no clear D. The germline CDR1 and CDR2 sequences are MNHEY and SMNVEV (reference sequence). The CDR3 covers 16 residues. With 5 bases removed from V and 1 base from J, the gap between germline ends came to 17 bases.

This clonotype came up a few times. This chain links TRBV5-1 with TRBJ1-1; no definite D call. V lost 0 bases to trimming and J lost 3 bases, with 18 bases between them. Germline CDR1 and CDR2: SGHRS and YFSETQ. The CDR3 extends over 17 amino acids. CDR3 sequence (DNA): TGCGCCAGCAGCTTGGGACCCCATGAATACTTGGACACTGAAGCTTTCTTT. It specifies CASSLGPHEYLDTEAFF.

There are many counts of this clonotype. V and J are TRBV30 and TRBJ1-6; D is possibly TRBD1 (5 bases). This CDR3 region has 16 residues. Trimming shortened V by 3 bases and J by 12 bases, and 24 bases separated the two germline ends. Germline V gene lookup returns CDR1 GTSNPN and CDR2 SVGIG (reference sequence). DNA of the CDR3: TGTGCCTGGAGCGACAGATCCCCGGGGACTCCCATACCCCTCCACTTT. Protein product: CAWSDRSPGTPIPLHF.

This clonotype was counted ten times or more. The CDR3 sequence is CASSLYPGDEKLFF. Written as DNA, the CDR3 is TGTGCCAGCAGCTTATATCCGGGGGATGAAAAACTGTTTTTT. The chain employs TRBV7-9 and TRBJ1-4, with D possibly being TRBD1 (5 bases). This CDR3 is built from 14 residues. The germline gives CDR1 SEHNR, CDR2 FQNEAQ (reference sequence). V lost 2 bases and J 6 bases, leaving 10 bases between the germline ends.

This clonotype was seen at least ten times. The chain links TRBV30 to TRBJ2-1; D is unresolved. Germline V lookup: CDR1 GTSNPN, CDR2 SVGIG (reference sequence). This CDR3 contains 14 residues. V dropped 2 bases and J dropped 2 bases, with 10 bases sitting between them. The CDR3 is CAWSMGLTYNEQFF. The CDR3, as DNA: TGTGCCTGGAGTATGGGATTAACCTACAATGAGCAGTTCTTC.

This clonotype was seen repeatedly, ten times or more. The chain is built from TRBV7-6 and TRBJ2-2; no reliable D call. V gave up 0 bases and J gave up 4 bases, with 6 bases separating them. CDR3 length equals 14 residues. Germline CDR1 SGHVS, CDR2 FNYEAQ. The CDR3 is CASSLAFGTGELFF. The CDR3, as DNA: TGTGCCAGCAGCTTAGCGTTTGGCACCGGGGAGCTGTTTTTT.

This clonotype was observed many times. The chain uses TRBV28 and TRBJ2-1; TRBD2 is a possible D gene (6 bases). The CDR3 length is 15 residues. CDR1 and CDR2 (germline): MDHEN, SYDVKM. Trimming pared 2 bases from V and 3 bases from J, leaving 11 bases between. The CDR3 sequence is CASSLDGGFYNEQFF. Written as DNA, the CDR3 is TGTGCCAGCAGTTTAGACGGGGGATTCTACAATGAGCAGTTCTTC.

This clonotype appeared many times. The V gene is TRBV18, the J gene TRBJ1-5, with 11 bases identical to TRBD1. Germline assignment: CDR1 KGHSH and CDR2 LQKENI. There are 18 residues in the CDR3. The ends lost 3 bases at V and 3 bases at J; junction bases unmatched: 10. CDR3 in amino acids: CASSPSVRTGGINQPQHF. The CDR3 DNA reads TGTGCCAGCTCACCCTCGGTTAGGACAGGGGGCATCAATCAGCCCCAGCATTTT.

This clonotype was seen many times. The chain recombines TRBV5-5 with TRBJ2-7; 8 nucleotides align to TRBD1. This CDR3 contains 15 residues. Germline values: CDR1 SGHKS, CDR2 YYEKEE (reference sequence). J was trimmed by 4 bases and V by 0 bases; bases with no gene match: 6. CDR3 DNA: TGTGCCAGCAGCTTGGGGGACAGGAGCCCGTACGAGCAGTACTTC. It is translated as CASSLGDRSPYEQYF. Variable domain in full (rest from reference TRBV5-5 and TRBJ2-7): DAGVTQSPTHLIKTRGQQVTLRCSPISGHKSVSWYQQVLGQGPQFIFQYYEKEERGRGNFPDRFSARQFPNYSSELNVNALLLGDSALYLCASSLGDRSPYEQYFGPGTRLTVT.

Comment on this clonotype: Its ends do not fully match the called genes, so a read error is possible. This chain connects TRBV12-5 to TRBJ1-1; D might be TRBD1 (5 bases). From germline, CDR1 is LGHNT and CDR2 FRNRAP. The CDR3 loop spans 14 amino acids. The CDR3 DNA reads TGTGCTAGTGTTTTGGGGACGGCGGACACTGAAGCTTTCTTT. This encodes CASVLGTADTEAFF. Based on the CDR3 plus reference TRBV12-5 and TRBJ1-1, the full variable domain is DARVTQTPRHKVTEMGQEVTMRCQPILGHNTVFWYRQTMMQGLELLAYFRNRAPLDDSGMPKDRFSAEMPDATLATLKIQPSEPRDSAVYFCASVLGTADTEAFFGQGTRLTVV.

Concerning this clonotype: Possible read error: a much larger clone is one base away. The V call is TRBV28, the J call TRBJ1-1; perhaps TRBD1 as D (5 bases). The CDR3 is made up of 11 amino acids. The germline V gene has CDR1 MDHEN and CDR2 SYDVKM. The ends were cut back, 9 bases at V and 6 bases at J, with 11 bases in the middle. The CDR3 nucleotides are TGTGCCAGTCGCCGGGGCTCTGAAGCTTTCTTT. Translation gives CASRRGSEAFF.

This clonotype was found many times. CDR3 nucleotide sequence: TGTGCCAGCAGTAGAAGCGGGGTCTTACAAGAGACCCAGTACTTC. Protein: CASSRSGVLQETQYF. This chain connects TRBV6-1 to TRBJ2-5; TRBD2 matches at 7 bases. The germline V gene has CDR1 MNHNS and CDR2 SASEGT. This CDR3 spans 15 amino acids. The V and J ends lost 5 bases and 2 bases, in that order; junction bases with no gene match: 8.

Regarding this clonotype: It may be a read error: a sequence one base away is much more abundant. V is TRBV10-3 and J is TRBJ2-1, with D tentatively TRBD2 (5 bases). The CDR3 covers 13 residues. Germline V gives CDR1 ENHRY, CDR2 SYGVKD. Written as DNA, the CDR3 is TGTGCCAGCAGTGAGGCTAGCTGGAATGAGCAGTTCTTC. Its translation is CASSEASWNEQFF.

This clonotype appeared many times. The genes are TRBV2 and TRBJ1-5, with D unresolved. V was trimmed by 6 bases and J by 6 bases, leaving 12 bases between them. The V gene's germline CDR1 is SNHLY and CDR2 FYNNEI. This CDR3 is built from 13 residues. In DNA form, the CDR3 reads TGTGCCAGCAGCGCCGAAGGGAGTCAGCCCCAGCATTTT. Protein sequence: CASSAEGSQPQHF. Filled out from reference TRBV2 and TRBJ1-5, the complete variable domain reads EPEVTQTPSHQVTQMGQEVILRCVPISNHLYFYWYRQILGQKVEFLVSFYNNEISEKSEIFDDQFSVERPDGSNFTLKIRSTKLEDSAMYFCASSAEGSQPQHFGDGTRLSIL.

This clonotype was seen ten or more times. This rearrangement joins TRBV28 to TRBJ1-2; D ambiguous. The CDR3 is 15 residues long. V was cut by 5 bases and J by 1 base, with 14 bases left in between. From germline, CDR1 is MDHEN and CDR2 SYDVKM. CDR3 residues: CASSPDQEINYGYTF. As DNA, the CDR3 is TGTGCCAGCAGTCCGGATCAGGAAATTAACTATGGCTACACCTTC.

On this clonotype: This may stem from a read error, because a much larger clone lies one nucleotide away. The rearrangement uses TRBV6-2 or TRBV6-3 and TRBJ2-2; 8 bases match TRBD1. Unmatched junction bases numbered 7, after V lost 7 bases and J lost 3 bases. The germline V gene encodes CDR1 MNHEY and CDR2 SVGEGT. This CDR3 comprises 15 residues. CDR3 residues: CASNRTGGDTGELFF. The CDR3 DNA reads as TGTGCCAGCAATCGAACAGGGGGTGACACCGGGGAGCTGTTTTTT.

This clonotype was recorded at least ten times. The chain has TRBV28 and TRBJ1-2; 10 bases are shared with TRBD1. V lost 4 bases, J lost 7 bases, and 6 bases stayed unmatched. The CDR3 totals 14 residues. Germline V lookup: CDR1 MDHEN, CDR2 SYDVKM. CDR3: CASSSRDRGLGYTF. The CDR3 DNA follows: TGTGCCAGCAGTTCCCGTGACAGGGGGCTTGGCTACACCTTC.

The chain uses TRBV6-1 and TRBJ1-2, with TRBD1 as a possible D gene (6 bases). V was pared by 0 bases and J by 0 bases, with 8 bases between. Germline V gene sequence: CDR1 MNHNS, CDR2 SASEGT. The CDR3 extends over 15 amino acids. CDR3 DNA: TGTGCCAGCAGTGAAGCTTACAGGGCTAACTATGGCTACACCTTC. Amino acid sequence: CASSEAYRANYGYTF.